The 24 T cell receptor beta chains given below trace back to one sample, sequenced in a study of OX40 agonist ivuxolimab in advanced cancers. Sequencing used immunoSEQ multiplex PCR; TCRdb keeps in-frame clones, though not all of them. The table includes fewer than 95,000 clones, roughly 85% detected once. The specimen was CD4+ or CD8+ T cells sorted from blood, collected in a trial of the OX40 agonist ivuxolimab. Every receptor here comes from an adult with an advanced solid tumor such as melanoma, head and neck, liver or kidney cancer.

This clone was found a few times. The chain carries TRBV29-1 and TRBJ1-1; D is possibly TRBD1 (6 bases). This CDR3 region has 12 residues. V was clipped by 4 bases and J by 4 bases, with 10 bases between them. Germline V gene lookup returns CDR1 SQVTM and CDR2 ANQGSEA. The CDR3 DNA reads as TGCAGCGTTGTGGGGGGCGTCACTGAAGCTTTCTTT. It yields the protein CSVVGGVTEAFF. Looking up the rest from reference TRBV29-1 and TRBJ1-1 gives the full variable domain: SAVISQKPSRDICQRGTSLTIQCQVDSQVTMMFWYRQQPGQSLTLIATANQGSEATYESGFVIDKFPISRPNLTFSTLTVSNMSPEDSSIYLCSVVGGVTEAFFGQGTRLTVV.

The chain carries TRBV5-4 and TRBJ2-7; TRBD1 matches 10 bases. The trim removed 2 bases at V and 5 bases at J, leaving 13 bases unmatched. CDR3 length equals 17 residues. Germline V gene data show CDR1 as SGHNT and CDR2 as YYREEE (reference sequence). The CDR3 bases are TGTGCCAGCAGCTTCTTCGGGACAGGGGTCATTTTGGACGAGCAGTACTTC. Translating gives CASSFFGTGVILDEQYF.

The chain joins TRBV7-2 to TRBJ1-5; D unresolved. Germline CDR1 and CDR2: SGHTA and FQGNSA. V was trimmed by 5 bases and J by 4 bases, leaving 18 bases between them. This CDR3 spans 16 amino acids. CDR3 loop: CASSPQVSSWNQPQHF. In DNA form, the CDR3 reads TGTGCCAGCAGCCCCCAGGTCTCGAGTTGGAATCAGCCCCAGCATTTT.

The chain carries TRBV7-3 and TRBJ2-3, with TRBD2 identical over 7 bases. Per germline, CDR1 SGHTA and CDR2 FQGTGA. V was clipped by 1 base and J by 3 bases; unmatched bases: 1. The CDR3 spans 14 residues. The CDR3 sequence is CASSLMGGTDTQYF. DNA of the CDR3: TGTGCCAGCAGCTTAATGGGGGGGACAGATACGCAGTATTTT.

The chain is built from TRBV5-1 and TRBJ2-1; D is perhaps TRBD2 (6 bases). This CDR3 is built from 15 residues. Per germline, CDR1 SGHRS and CDR2 YFSETQ. Trimming removed 2 bases at V and 4 bases at J, with 13 bases between. CDR3: CASSFTGESYNEQFF. CDR3 sequence (DNA): TGCGCCAGCAGCTTCACGGGAGAGAGTTACAATGAGCAGTTCTTC.

The V and J genes are TRBV6-1 and TRBJ1-2; TRBD1 matches at 7 bases. J was trimmed by 2 bases and V by 10 bases; bases with no gene match: 4. CDR1 is MNHNS, CDR2 SASEGT, per germline. The CDR3 extends over 12 amino acids. DNA for the CDR3: TGTGCCACTATGGACAGGAACTATGGCTACACCTTC. It specifies CATMDRNYGYTF.

V is TRBV2 and J is TRBJ2-7; TRBD2 might be the D (6 bases). Per germline, CDR1 SNHLY and CDR2 FYNNEI. The CDR3 totals 12 residues. V lost 7 bases and J 7 bases, leaving 14 bases between the germline ends. CDR3 residues: CASKFGSGEQYF. The CDR3 DNA is TGTGCCAGCAAGTTCGGCAGCGGGGAGCAGTACTTC. Full variable domain (rest looked up from reference TRBV2 and TRBJ2-7): EPEVTQTPSHQVTQMGQEVILRCVPISNHLYFYWYRQILGQKVEFLVSFYNNEISEKSEIFDDQFSVERPDGSNFTLKIRSTKLEDSAMYFCASKFGSGEQYFGPGTRLTVT.

The chain is built from TRBV15 and TRBJ1-2; D is unclear. The CDR3 is made up of 16 amino acids. The germline V gene has CDR1 LNHNV and CDR2 YYDKDF (reference sequence). Trimming cost V 0 bases and J 3 bases, with 14 bases left between them. CDR3 nucleotide sequence: TGTGCCACCAGCAGAGAGTCTGAGGGTTTCGACTATGGCTACACCTTC. Translation gives CATSRESEGFDYGYTF.

V usage is TRBV6-1 and J usage is TRBJ1-1; 7 bases line up with TRBD1. V was clipped by 2 bases and J by 3 bases; unmatched bases: 3. From germline, CDR1 is MNHNS and CDR2 SASEGT. CDR3 length: 14 amino acids. DNA of the CDR3: TGTGCCAGCAGTGAATTCAGGGGGGACACTGAAGCTTTCTTT. Its translation is CASSEFRGDTEAFF.

In its sample, this clone was seen once. This chain connects TRBV6-4 to TRBJ1-2; no clear D gene. V lost 5 bases, J lost 4 bases, and 11 bases lay in between. CDR3 length equals 13 residues. Germline lookup yields CDR1 MRHNA and CDR2 SNTAGT. The CDR3 here is CASSSDGGYGYTF. The CDR3 DNA is TGTGCCAGCAGTTCGGACGGCGGCTATGGCTACACCTTC.

The chain combines TRBV5-1 with TRBJ2-3; possibly TRBD1 for D (6 bases). V was pared by 0 bases and J by 0 bases, with 8 bases between. The CDR3 contains 15 residues. Looked up from germline, CDR1 is SGHRS and CDR2 is YFSETQ. CDR3 region: CASSLDQGSTDTQYF. CDR3 nucleotides: TGCGCCAGCAGCTTGGATCAGGGGAGCACAGATACGCAGTATTTT.

This clone appeared a few times. This sequence joins TRBV19 and TRBJ1-1, with no clear D. The CDR3 spans 15 residues. The V gene lost 7 bases and the J gene lost 3 bases, with 18 bases spanning the gap. Germline V CDR1 and CDR2: LNHDA, SQIVND (reference sequence). CDR3 in amino acids: CASMRTVEYDTEAFF. The CDR3 region has the DNA TGTGCCAGTATGAGAACAGTCGAGTACGACACTGAAGCTTTCTTT.

The chain employs TRBV5-1 and TRBJ2-2; 7 bases line up with TRBD2. The germline gives CDR1 SGHRS, CDR2 YFSETQ. The V segment lost 2 bases and the J segment 0 bases; nucleotides outside the gene matches: 1. There are 15 residues in the CDR3. The DNA for the CDR3 is TGCGCCAGCAGCTTTAGCGGGTCGAACACCGGGGAGCTGTTTTTT. Amino acid sequence: CASSFSGSNTGELFF.

The CDR3 sequence: CAWSVPTDTQYF. The CDR3 DNA sequence: TGTGCCTGGAGTGTACCGACAGATACGCAGTATTTT. The rearrangement links TRBV30 to TRBJ2-3; D is undetermined. Per the germline V gene, CDR1 is GTSNPN and CDR2 is SVGIG (reference sequence). V lost 0 bases and J 3 bases, leaving 4 bases between the germline ends. The CDR3 is 12 residues long. The full variable domain, completed using reference TRBV30 and TRBJ2-3, is SQTIHQWPATLVQPVGSPLSLECTVEGTSNPNLYWYRQAAGRGLQLLFYSVGIGQISSEVPQNLSASRPQDRQFILSSKKLLLSDSGFYLCAWSVPTDTQYFGPGTRLTVL.

The chain links TRBV5-4 to TRBJ2-7, with no clear D. This CDR3 spans 12 amino acids. Trimming pared 1 base from V and 3 bases from J, leaving 5 bases between. From germline, CDR1 is SGHNT and CDR2 YYREEE (reference sequence). The CDR3 region has the DNA TGTGCCAGCAGCTTGTGGGGCTACGAGCAGTACTTC. Its protein product is CASSLWGYEQYF.

A single count supports this clone. This chain connects TRBV7-2 to TRBJ1-5; the match to TRBD1 covers 9 bases. Germline assignment: CDR1 SGHTA and CDR2 FQGNSA. The CDR3 is made up of 15 amino acids. Trimming removed 6 bases from V and 7 bases from J; junction bases left unmatched: 10. CDR3 residues: CASRQQGAPGQPQHF. The DNA for the CDR3 is TGTGCCAGCAGGCAACAGGGGGCGCCTGGCCAGCCCCAGCATTTT.

The rearrangement uses TRBV5-4 and TRBJ2-2; D is undetermined. The V gene lost 5 bases and the J gene lost 4 bases, with 9 bases spanning the gap. Germline CDR1 is SGHNT and CDR2 is YYREEE (reference sequence). The length of the CDR3 is 13 residues. CDR3 bases: TGTGCCAGCAGGGGGAAGGGCACCGGGGAGCTGTTTTTT. Its translation: CASRGKGTGELFF.

The chain is built from TRBV7-2 and TRBJ1-2; D is uncertain. This CDR3 is built from 14 residues. CDR1 and CDR2 from the germline V gene are SGHTA and FQGNSA. The V end was cut by 1 base, the J end by 7 bases, with 13 bases between. DNA of the CDR3: TGTGCCAGCAGCTTAGTCGGCCTCACGGGTGGCTACACCTTC. As protein: CASSLVGLTGGYTF. Full variable domain (missing parts from reference TRBV7-2 and TRBJ1-2): GAGVSQSPSNKVTEKGKDVELRCDPISGHTALYWYRQSLGQGLEFLIYFQGNSAPDKSGLPSDRFSAERTGGSVSTLTIQRTQQEDSAVYLCASSLVGLTGGYTFGSGTRLTVV.

CDR3 loop: CASSIQSGRGYNQPQHF. In DNA form, the CDR3 reads TGTGCCAGTAGTATACAGTCGGGCAGGGGATATAACCAGCCCCAGCATTTT. The rearrangement joins TRBV19 to TRBJ1-5, with D perhaps TRBD1 (6 bases). Germline lookup yields CDR1 LNHDA and CDR2 SQIVND (reference sequence). V was pared by 2 bases and J by 7 bases, with 21 bases between. This CDR3 contains 17 residues.

The chain joins TRBV11-2 to TRBJ2-3; 12 bases are a match to TRBD2. Germline CDR1 is SGHAT and CDR2 is FQNNGV. CDR3 length: 16 residues. The trim removed 1 base at V and 3 bases at J, leaving 2 bases unmatched. CDR3 amino acids: CASSLGTSGATDTQYF. The CDR3 DNA reads TGTGCCAGCAGCTTAGGGACTAGCGGGGCGACAGATACGCAGTATTTT.

The chain links TRBV5-1 to TRBJ2-1, with D hard to call. Germline CDR1 reads SGHRS; CDR2 reads YFSETQ. Trimming took off 0 bases at V and 0 bases at J, with 10 bases between the two ends. The CDR3 sequence is 16 residues long. The CDR3 loop reads CASSLALKSSYNEQFF. For the CDR3, the DNA is TGCGCCAGCAGCTTGGCTCTTAAGAGCTCCTACAATGAGCAGTTCTTC. The whole variable domain, filled in from reference TRBV5-1 and TRBJ2-1, reads KAGVTQTPRYLIKTRGQQVTLSCSPISGHRSVSWYQQTPGQGLQFLFEYFSETQRNKGNFPGRFSGRQFSNSRSEMNVSTLELGDSALYLCASSLALKSSYNEQFFGPGTRLTVL.

This sequence joins TRBV27 and TRBJ1-2; 7 bases map to TRBD1. CDR3 length equals 14 residues. Germline trimming cut 4 bases from V and 7 bases from J; bases unmatched to any gene: 9. Germline V gene sequence: CDR1 MNHEY, CDR2 SMNVEV (reference sequence). Written as DNA, the CDR3 is TGTGCCAGCAGTTCGACAGGGCCGGCTTCTGGCTACACCTTC. Its translation: CASSSTGPASGYTF.

Concerning this clone itself: A read error may account for a junction end that differs from germline. The chain uses TRBV5-1 and TRBJ2-5; 7 bases align to TRBD1. Matching the DNA end better, TRBJ2-7 makes the J call doubtful. This CDR3 spans 12 amino acids. CDR1 and CDR2 (germline): SGHRS, YFSETQ. CDR3 nucleotides: TGCGCCAGCAGTTTGGACAGGTACGAGCAGTACTTC. This sequence encodes CASSLDRYEQYF.

The gene calls are TRBV29-1 and TRBJ2-3, with no clear D. V was pared by 1 base and J by 0 bases, with 8 bases between. Germline V gene data show CDR1 as SQVTM and CDR2 as ANQGSEA. The CDR3 has 14 amino acids. The CDR3 nucleotides read TGCAGCGTTGAAGGGACCGCTAGCACAGATACGCAGTATTTT. Translated: CSVEGTASTDTQYF.